This T cell receptor (beta chain) emerged from a study of blood T cell repertoires in COVID-19. Study details: Sites across the United States, Italy and Spain contributed samples from acute and convalescent COVID-19.

Trimming cost V 6 bases and J 3 bases; bases outside gene matches: 6. The CDR3 loop spans 16 amino acids. The germline V gene has CDR1 MNHEY and CDR2 SMNVEV (reference sequence). TCRdb keeps only in-frame clones here, not all; method: immunoSEQ multiplex PCR. The repertoire includes 380,000 or so clones, 86% of them detected once, and roughly 6.6% sits in the top ten. The V gene is TRBV27, the J gene TRBJ2-7, with 15 bases identical to TRBD2. The sequencing input was peripheral blood. This sequence originates from a woman aged 55-70 years with COVID-19, enrolled during active disease. CDR3 in DNA: TGTGCCAGCAGCGGACTAGCGGGGGGGGGAGACTACGAGCAGTACTTC. Translation: CASSGLAGGGDYEQYF.